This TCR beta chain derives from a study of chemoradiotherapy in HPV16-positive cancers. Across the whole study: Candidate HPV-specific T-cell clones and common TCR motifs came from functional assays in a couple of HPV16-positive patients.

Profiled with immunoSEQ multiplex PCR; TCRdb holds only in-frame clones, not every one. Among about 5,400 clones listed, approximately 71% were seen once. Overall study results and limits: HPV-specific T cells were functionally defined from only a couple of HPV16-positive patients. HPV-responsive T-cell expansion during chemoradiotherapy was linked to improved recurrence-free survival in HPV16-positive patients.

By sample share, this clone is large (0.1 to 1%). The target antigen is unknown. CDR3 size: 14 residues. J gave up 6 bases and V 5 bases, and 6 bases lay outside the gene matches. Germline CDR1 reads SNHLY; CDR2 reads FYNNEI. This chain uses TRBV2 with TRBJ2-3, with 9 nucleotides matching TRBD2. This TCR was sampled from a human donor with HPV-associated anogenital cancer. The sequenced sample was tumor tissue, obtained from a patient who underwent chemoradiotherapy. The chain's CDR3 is CASSRLAVRDTQYF. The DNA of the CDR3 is TGTGCCAGCAGTAGACTAGCGGTTAGGGATACGCAGTATTTT.